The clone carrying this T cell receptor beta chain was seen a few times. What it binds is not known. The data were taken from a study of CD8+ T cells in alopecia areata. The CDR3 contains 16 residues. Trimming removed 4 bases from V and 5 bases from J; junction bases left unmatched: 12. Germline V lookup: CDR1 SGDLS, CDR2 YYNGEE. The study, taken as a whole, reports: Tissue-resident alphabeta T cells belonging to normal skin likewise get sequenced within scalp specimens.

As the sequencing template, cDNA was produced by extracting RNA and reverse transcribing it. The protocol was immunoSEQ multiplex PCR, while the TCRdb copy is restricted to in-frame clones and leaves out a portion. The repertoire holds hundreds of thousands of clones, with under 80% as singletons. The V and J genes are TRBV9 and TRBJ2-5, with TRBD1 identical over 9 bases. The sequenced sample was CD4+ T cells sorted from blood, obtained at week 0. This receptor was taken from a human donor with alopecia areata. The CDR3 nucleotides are TGTGCCAGCAGCCCCCACAGGGGGCAATCTTCGGAGACCCAGTACTTC. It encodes CASSPHRGQSSETQYF.